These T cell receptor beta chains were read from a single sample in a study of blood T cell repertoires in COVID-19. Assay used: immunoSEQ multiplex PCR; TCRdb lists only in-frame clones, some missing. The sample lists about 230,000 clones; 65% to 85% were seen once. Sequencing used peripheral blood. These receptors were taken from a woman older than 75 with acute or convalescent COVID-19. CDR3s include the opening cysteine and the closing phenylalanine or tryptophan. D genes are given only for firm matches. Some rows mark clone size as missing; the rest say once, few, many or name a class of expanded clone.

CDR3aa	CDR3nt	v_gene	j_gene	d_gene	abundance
CASSLATSEETQYF	TGTGCCAGCAGCTTAGCGACGTCGGAGGAGACCCAGTACTTC	TRBV7-8	TRBJ2-5	.	.
CASSWARGQGTGTQYF	TGTGCCAGCAGCTGGGCCCGGGGACAGGGAACGGGGACCCAGTACTTC	TRBV7-7	TRBJ2-5	TRBD1	.
CASSSERGFGYTF	TGTGCCAGCAGCTCAGAAAGAGGCTTTGGCTACACCTTC	TRBV9	TRBJ1-2	.	once
CASSLVGQQETQYF	TGTGCCAGCAGCTTGGTAGGACAGCAGGAGACCCAGTACTTC	TRBV5-6	TRBJ2-5	.	many
CASSQQSNVNTEAFF	TGTGCCAGCAGCCAACAGTCCAACGTGAACACTGAAGCTTTCTTT	TRBV3-1/TRBV3-2	TRBJ1-1	.	once
CASSQDPGFGTRETQYF	TGTGCCAGCAGCCAAGACCCCGGGTTTGGTACCCGAGAGACCCAGTACTTC	TRBV3-1/TRBV3-2	TRBJ2-5	.	.
CASSLVLAGGYNEQFF	TGCGCCAGCAGCTTGGTATTAGCGGGAGGATACAATGAGCAGTTCTTC	TRBV5-1	TRBJ2-1	TRBD2	.
CAWRKQGPGLGNQPQHF	TGTGCCTGGAGAAAACAGGGGCCCGGGTTAGGTAATCAGCCCCAGCATTTT	TRBV30	TRBJ1-5	TRBD1	.
CSVEGGPTDTQYF	TGCAGCGTTGAGGGGGGGCCAACAGATACGCAGTATTTT	TRBV29-1	TRBJ2-3	.	.
CASSPDPRNRPNYGYTF	TGTGCCAGCAGCCCTGACCCCCGCAACAGACCTAACTATGGCTACACCTTC	TRBV7-3	TRBJ1-2	.	.
CASSPPTSGGSGDEQFF	TGTGCCAGCTCACCACCGACTAGCGGGGGGTCAGGCGATGAGCAGTTCTTC	TRBV18	TRBJ2-1	TRBD2	.
CASRVAGGNTEAFF	TGTGCCAGCCGGGTGGCAGGGGGGAACACTGAAGCTTTCTTT	TRBV11-2	TRBJ1-1	TRBD1	.
CSVAGTGSFTGELFF	TGCAGCGTTGCCGGGACAGGGAGTTTCACCGGGGAGCTGTTTTTT	TRBV29-1	TRBJ2-2	TRBD1	.
CASSPTGGQPQHF	TGCGCCAGCAGCCCGACAGGGGGACAGCCCCAGCATTTT	TRBV4-1	TRBJ1-5	TRBD1	few
CASSLGQGTEQYF	TGTGCCAGCAGCTTGGGACAGGGAACCGAGCAGTACTTC	TRBV7-8	TRBJ2-7	TRBD1	.
CASSKRGRETQYF	TGTGCCAGCAGTAAAAGGGGCCGGGAGACCCAGTACTTC	TRBV2	TRBJ2-5	.	.
CASIGTGASNYGYTF	TGTGCCAGCATCGGGACAGGGGCTTCTAACTATGGCTACACCTTC	TRBV28	TRBJ1-2	TRBD1	.
CAWSQGVQPQHF	TGTGCCTGGAGCCAGGGGGTTCAGCCCCAGCATTTT	TRBV30	TRBJ1-5	TRBD1	.
CASSWQGVGETQYF	TGTGCCAGCAGCTGGCAGGGCGTAGGAGAGACCCAGTACTTC	TRBV11-2	TRBJ2-5	.	.
CASSITSGGAYNEQFF	TGTGCCAGTAGTATAACTAGCGGGGGGGCCTACAATGAGCAGTTCTTC	TRBV19	TRBJ2-1	TRBD2	.
CASSLVGGRKETQYF	TGTGCCAGCAGCTTAGTGGGCGGGAGGAAAGAGACCCAGTACTTC	TRBV7-7	TRBJ2-5	TRBD2	.
CASSLEPGYEQYF	TGCGCCAGCAGCTTGGAACCAGGCTACGAGCAGTACTTC	TRBV5-1	TRBJ2-7	.	.
CASSPQNSPLHF	TGTGCCAGCAGTCCACAGAATTCACCCCTCCACTTT	TRBV6-6	TRBJ1-6	.	.
CASSTSTHTGELFF	TGCGCCAGCAGTACTAGCACGCACACCGGGGAGCTGTTTTTT	TRBV5-1	TRBJ2-2	.	.
CASSPGTGLGELFF	TGCGCCAGCAGCCCCGGGACAGGGCTCGGGGAGCTGTTTTTT	TRBV5-1	TRBJ2-2	TRBD1	.
CASSPGGGSSGNTIYF	TGTGCCAGCTCCCCCGGAGGAGGAAGCTCTGGAAACACCATATATTTT	TRBV18	TRBJ1-3	.	few
CASSFGQGAGQPQHF	TGTGCCAGCAGTTTTGGACAGGGGGCCGGTCAGCCCCAGCATTTT	TRBV27	TRBJ1-5	TRBD1	few
CASKAGPSTDTQYF	TGTGCCAGCAAAGCGGGCCCAAGCACAGATACGCAGTATTTT	TRBV6-5	TRBJ2-3	.	.
CASSPPGLAGEEQFF	TGTGCCAGCAGCCCGCCGGGACTAGCGGGAGAAGAGCAGTTCTTC	TRBV7-2	TRBJ2-1	TRBD2	.
CASSLGTGTGRNEQYF	TGTGCCAGCAGCCTAGGAACCGGGACAGGGCGGAACGAGCAGTACTTC	TRBV7-6	TRBJ2-7	TRBD1	.
CASSPRDSPIYEQYF	TGTGCCAGCTCACCAAGGGACAGCCCTATTTACGAGCAGTACTTC	TRBV18	TRBJ2-7	TRBD1	.
CASKEGTYEQYF	TGTGCCAGCAAGGAGGGCACCTACGAGCAGTACTTC	TRBV2	TRBJ2-7	.	.